The 4 T cell receptor beta chains below come from one sample, sequenced in a study of T cells in localized non-small cell lung cancer (TCRdb year 2020). Library construction relied on the immunoSEQ multiplex PCR assay. Entries here come from immuneACCESS through TCRdb and include only in-frame sequences with V and J called. Some clones fail to appear in such tables; in the studies checked, an unresolved V gene covers under half of the shortfall, and the cause of the remainder is unknown. Within this sample are tens of thousands of clones, with less than 85% of them counted one time only. Together, the top ten hold roughly 4.5% of the sample. The source material was PBMCs, sampled before any cancer treatment. The receptors originated from a woman aged 40-69 years with stage II lung adenocarcinoma.

This chain uses TRBV7-2 with TRBJ1-2; D gene unclear. The V end was cut by 3 bases, the J end by 8 bases, with 13 bases between. In germline, CDR1 is SGHTA, CDR2 FQGNSA. The CDR3 contains 13 residues. CDR3 DNA: TGTGCCAGCAGCTTTAGTTCAGAGCTGGGCTACACCTTC. Protein product: CASSFSSELGYTF.

As for this clone: Other DNA variants within this sample encode the same CDR3. V is TRBV28 and J is TRBJ1-2; TRBD1 matches at 10 bases. The V and J ends lost 5 bases and 4 bases, in that order; junction bases with no gene match: 4. Germline values: CDR1 MDHEN, CDR2 SYDVKM. This CDR3 has 14 amino acids. The CDR3 spells CASSPGTGVYGYTF. CDR3 sequence (DNA): TGTGCCAGCAGTCCCGGGACAGGGGTCTATGGCTACACCTTC.

The chain is built from TRBV11-2 and TRBJ1-5; TRBD1 aligns across 12 bases. The germline V gene has CDR1 SGHAT and CDR2 FQNNGV. Trimming removed 1 base from V and 2 bases from J; junction bases left unmatched: 6. This CDR3 is built from 18 residues. CDR3 region: CASSLGGTGGLGNQPQHF. As DNA, the CDR3 is TGTGCCAGCAGCTTAGGCGGGACAGGGGGCTTGGGCAATCAGCCCCAGCATTTT. Using reference TRBV11-2 and TRBJ1-5 for the parts outside the CDR3, the full variable domain is EAGVAQSPRYKIIEKRQSVAFWCNPISGHATLYWYQQILGQGPKLLIQFQNNGVVDDSQLPKDRFSAERLKGVDSTLKIQPAKLEDSAVYLCASSLGGTGGLGNQPQHFGDGTRLSIL.

The rearrangement uses TRBV2 and TRBJ1-1; TRBD1 might be the D (6 bases). The ends were cut back, 7 bases at V and 0 bases at J, with 9 bases in the middle. The germline gives CDR1 SNHLY, CDR2 FYNNEI. The CDR3 runs 13 residues. CDR3 amino acids: CASNRVLNTEAFF. The CDR3, as DNA: TGTGCCAGCAACAGGGTTCTGAACACTGAAGCTTTCTTT. Full variable domain (outside the CDR3, taken from reference TRBV2 and TRBJ1-1): EPEVTQTPSHQVTQMGQEVILRCVPISNHLYFYWYRQILGQKVEFLVSFYNNEISEKSEIFDDQFSVERPDGSNFTLKIRSTKLEDSAMYFCASNRVLNTEAFFGQGTRLTVV.